Each of the 9 T cell receptor beta chains below was sequenced from the same sample in a study of human T cells and chemical hapten exposure. Time point here: pre-sensitization, week 0. Treatment described: therapeutic diphenylcyclopropenone sensitization with weekly scalp DPC. TCRdb re-derived calls from the RACE reads in MiXCR, one entry per CDR3 protein. Counted here are a few hundred thousand distinct CDR3 sequences, 5.5% occurring once; the ten biggest clones make up around 8%. The source material was whole blood, sampled in connection with sensitization to the hapten diphenylcyclopropenone (DPC). Source of these receptors: a woman in her late teens or twenties with alopecia areata. Some clones in this sample may be carry-over from other donors' samples.

The rearrangement joins TRBV4-3 to TRBJ1-1; the match to TRBD1 covers 8 bases. The CDR3 contains 15 residues. In germline, CDR1 is LGHNA, CDR2 YSLEER. V trimming: 1 base; J trimming: 3 bases; junction bases outside the gene matches: 4. CDR3 residues: CASSQGQTGDTEAFF. The CDR3 DNA reads TGCGCCAGCAGCCAAGGCCAGACAGGGGACACTGAAGCTTTCTTT.

This clonotype has at least ten counts. This chain links TRBV20-1 with TRBJ1-4, with no clear D. The CDR3 consists of 14 residues. V was pared by 1 base and J by 6 bases, with 12 bases between. From germline, CDR1 is DFQATT and CDR2 SNEGSKA (reference sequence). The DNA of the CDR3 is TGCAGTGCTAGAGGGGGAAGCCCCGATGAAAAACTGTTTTTT. Translation gives CSARGGSPDEKLFF.

The chain carries TRBV14 and TRBJ1-1; D gene unclear. The germline V gene encodes CDR1 SGHDN and CDR2 FVKESK. The V gene lost 4 bases and the J gene lost 0 bases, with 9 bases spanning the gap. CDR3 length equals 14 residues. The CDR3 DNA sequence: TGTGCCAGCAGCCCATTGGGGTTGAACACTGAAGCTTTCTTT. It is translated as CASSPLGLNTEAFF.

The chain carries TRBV20-1 and TRBJ1-1; possibly TRBD1 for D (6 bases). CDR1 DFQATT and CDR2 SNEGSKA come from the germline V gene (reference sequence). The CDR3 loop spans 14 amino acids. The V end lost 4 bases, the J end lost 3 bases, and 15 bases lay between the germline ends. Written as DNA, the CDR3 is TGCAGTGCTAACGCCGCAGGGGAGGACACTGAAGCTTTCTTT. This translates into CSANAAGEDTEAFF.

This clonotype was found many times. V gene TRBV7-3 combines with J gene TRBJ1-2; 9 bases fit TRBD1. Germline trimming cut 5 bases from V and 2 bases from J; bases unmatched to any gene: 9. Germline V gene lookup returns CDR1 SGHTA and CDR2 FQGTGA. The CDR3 consists of 16 residues. For the CDR3, the DNA is TGTGCCAGCAGCCCGGACAGGGGAAGGGGGAACTATGGCTACACCTTC. Amino acid sequence: CASSPDRGRGNYGYTF.

V usage is TRBV6-1 and J usage is TRBJ2-7, with a weak D call TRBD2 (5 bases). The germline V gene encodes CDR1 MNHNS and CDR2 SASEGT. This CDR3 contains 15 residues. Deletions cut 6 bases from V and 4 bases from J, with 19 bases between. CDR3 sequence reads: CASSQLTAPGYEQYF. Written as DNA, the CDR3 is TGTGCCAGCAGCCAACTTACCGCTCCGGGGTACGAGCAGTACTTC.

This clonotype came up many times. V usage is TRBV6-2 or TRBV6-3 and J usage is TRBJ1-5; D not resolved. Trimming shortened V by 0 bases and J by 4 bases, and 10 bases separated the two germline ends. The CDR3 runs 15 residues. Germline lookup yields CDR1 MNHEY and CDR2 SVGEGT. The CDR3 sequence: CASSYSAGSNQPQHF. The DNA for the CDR3 is TGTGCCAGCAGTTACTCCGCGGGATCGAATCAGCCCCAGCATTTT.

This chain joins TRBV7-9 and TRBJ1-1; D may be TRBD1 (5 bases). CDR3 length: 18 amino acids. From germline, CDR1 is SEHNR and CDR2 FQNEAQ (reference sequence). Trimming left V 5 bases short and J 5 bases short, with 27 bases between. CDR3 amino acids: CASSGSQTAALFRTEAFF. CDR3 sequence (DNA): TGTGCCAGCAGCGGATCCCAGACAGCGGCGCTATTCAGGACTGAAGCTTTCTTT.

J is TRBJ2-3 and V is TRBV7-2; possible D gene TRBD2, 5 bases. Germline V gene lookup returns CDR1 SGHTA and CDR2 FQGNSA. Trimming removed 4 bases at V and 0 bases at J, with 14 bases between. The CDR3 contains 16 residues. In nucleotides, the CDR3 is TGTGCCAGCAGCTCGCCGGGAAAAATTAGCACAGATACGCAGTATTTT. Amino acids: CASSSPGKISTDTQYF.